Listed below are T cell receptor beta chains from one sample, sequenced in a study of blood T cell repertoires in COVID-19. Assay used: immunoSEQ multiplex PCR; TCRdb lists only in-frame clones, some missing. The sample comprises about 300,000 clones, more than 70% of which are singletons, and about 1.7% rests with the top ten. Material for sequencing was peripheral blood. Receptor source: a woman aged 45-60 years with acute or convalescent COVID-19. Both conserved end residues are part of each CDR3. D genes are given only for firm matches. Clone size is stated in some rows and not others, as once, few, many or a class when expanded.

TRBJ2-7 | . | 16 | . | TRBV2 | TGTGCCAGCAGTGGTAAGCAGGGGGGAAGCTCCTACGAGCAGTACTTC | CASSGKQGGSSYEQYF
TRBJ2-7 | TRBD1 | 15 | . | TRBV7-3 | TGTGCCAGCAGCTCGGGACAGGGAATCGCCTACGAGCAGTACTTC | CASSSGQGIAYEQYF
TRBJ1-1 | . | 13 | . | TRBV27 | TGTGCCAGCAGTTTATACCCGAGGACTGAAGCTTTCTTT | CASSLYPRTEAFF
TRBJ2-1 | . | 14 | . | TRBV29-1 | TGCAGCGTTGATGGGGGGGCCGCCTACAATGAGCAGTTCTTC | CSVDGGAAYNEQFF
TRBJ2-2 | . | 13 | . | TRBV6-5 | TGTGCCAGCAGTAGGGGGACCACCGGGGAGCTGTTTTTT | CASSRGTTGELFF
TRBJ1-1 | . | 15 | . | TRBV7-2 | TGTGCCAGCAGCTTAATCGAGGCAGGGGATACTGAAGCTTTCTTT | CASSLIEAGDTEAFF
TRBJ1-2 | . | 14 | . | TRBV19 | TGTGCCAGTAGTATACCCGGGGTTCATTATGGCTACACCTTC | CASSIPGVHYGYTF
TRBJ1-2 | TRBD1 | 15 | . | TRBV28 | TGTGCCAGCAGTCTCATGACAGGGGAAAACTATGGCTACACCTTC | CASSLMTGENYGYTF
TRBJ2-7 | . | 13 | . | TRBV7-9 | TGTGCCAGCAGCCCAACAGGGAGAGAGGAGCAGTACTTC | CASSPTGREEQYF
TRBJ2-2 | . | 13 | . | TRBV3-1/TRBV3-2 | TGTGCCAGCAGCCGGCTGGCCACCGGGGAGCTGTTTTTT | CASSRLATGELFF
TRBJ2-7 | . | 12 | few | TRBV7-9 | TGTGCCAGCAGCAGAGGGACCTACGAGCAGTACTTC | CASSRGTYEQYF
TRBJ2-1 | TRBD2 | 15 | . | TRBV28 | TGTGCCAGCAGTTTCGGCCTAGCGGGAGAAAATGAGCAGTTCTTC | CASSFGLAGENEQFF
TRBJ1-5 | TRBD1 | 15 | . | TRBV6-5 | TGTGCCAGCAGCCCCCGGAGGGGGCGGCATCAGCCCCAGCATTTT | CASSPRRGRHQPQHF
TRBJ1-2 | . | 15 | . | TRBV6-6 | TGTGCCAGCAGTCTCAGGGGATCTGCAGTCTATGGCTACACCTTC | CASSLRGSAVYGYTF
TRBJ2-3 | TRBD2 | 15 | . | TRBV5-1 | TGCGCCAGCCGGGGACTAGCGGCCCGAGGAGATACGCAGTATTTT | CASRGLAARGDTQYF
TRBJ1-4 | . | 16 | . | TRBV4-3 | TGCGCCAGCAGCCAAGATAGGGCCAGGGTTCGTGAAAAACTGTTTTTT | CASSQDRARVREKLFF
TRBJ2-3 | . | 15 | . | TRBV7-2 | TGTGCCAGCAGCTTAGACTCGGGGACTGGTGATACGCAGTATTTT | CASSLDSGTGDTQYF
TRBJ1-2 | . | 15 | . | TRBV28 | TGTGCCAGCAGTTTATATCCAGGGGCTAACTATGGCTACACCTTC | CASSLYPGANYGYTF
TRBJ2-7 | . | 13 | . | TRBV27 | TGTGCCAGCACATCCAGGCGTGTTTCCGAGCAGTACTTC | CASTSRRVSEQYF
TRBJ2-2 | TRBD2 | 15 | . | TRBV28 | TGTGCCAGCAGTGTCGGGGGGACCAACACCGGGGAGCTGTTTTTT | CASSVGGTNTGELFF
TRBJ2-2 | TRBD2 | 16 | . | TRBV7-3 | TGTGCCAGCAGCTCGGGACTAGCCTCTAACACCGGGGAGCTGTTTTTT | CASSSGLASNTGELFF
TRBJ1-6 | TRBD1 | 15 | . | TRBV18 | TGTGCCAGCTCACCAAGAACAGGGGCTGATTCACCCCTCCACTTT | CASSPRTGADSPLHF
TRBJ2-2 | . | 16 | . | TRBV5-1 | TGCGCCAGCAGCCCTGGGACTTACGCGAACACCGGGGAGCTGTTTTTT | CASSPGTYANTGELFF
TRBJ2-7 | TRBD2 | 15 | . | TRBV7-6 | TGTGCCAGCAGCTTAGGGGGAGCGGGAGCCTACGAGCAGTACTTC | CASSLGGAGAYEQYF
TRBJ2-4 | . | 15 | . | TRBV9 | TGTGCCAGCAGCGTAGAACACGGGGGGCTAGACATTCAGTACTTC | CASSVEHGGLDIQYF
TRBJ2-1 | TRBD1 | 14 | . | TRBV24-1 | TGTGCCACCAGTGATTTTACACAGGGGGATGAGCAGTTCTTC | CATSDFTQGDEQFF
TRBJ2-1 | TRBD2 | 17 | . | TRBV7-2 | TGTGCCAGCAGGGTAACTAGCGGGGAGGGTTCCTACAATGAGCAGTTCTTC | CASRVTSGEGSYNEQFF
TRBJ2-1 | . | 14 | . | TRBV19 | TGTGCCAGTAGTATAGCAGGGAATACCAATGAGCAGTTCTTC | CASSIAGNTNEQFF
TRBJ1-1 | TRBD1 | 16 | . | TRBV2 | TGTGCCAGCAGTGAAATCGGGTGGGACAGGGGAACTGAAGCTTTCTTT | CASSEIGWDRGTEAFF
TRBJ2-7 | . | 14 | . | TRBV29-1 | TGCAGCGTTGAAGTTCAGGGTAGTTTCATCGAGCAGTACTTC | CSVEVQGSFIEQYF
TRBJ2-7 | TRBD2 | 15 | . | TRBV25-1 | TGTGCCAGCAGTGATACTAGCGGGAGGTCCTACGAGCAGTACTTC | CASSDTSGRSYEQYF
TRBJ1-1 | TRBD1 | 13 | . | TRBV30 | TGTGCCTGGACCCCGACAGGGAGGACTGAAGCTTTCTTT | CAWTPTGRTEAFF
TRBJ1-6 | . | 15 | few | TRBV6-1 | TGTGCCAGCAGTGAACGGCAGGGGACCTTCTCGCCCCTCCACTTT | CASSERQGTFSPLHF
TRBJ1-4 | . | 11 | . | TRBV12-3/TRBV12-4 | TGTGCCAGCAGCGACACCGAAAAACTGTTTTTT | CASSDTEKLFF
TRBJ2-4 | . | 15 | . | TRBV7-2 | TGTGCCACCTCCCTATTTTTATCAGCCAAAAACATTCAGTACTTC | CATSLFLSAKNIQYF
TRBJ2-3 | . | 16 | once | TRBV5-4 | TGTGCCAGCAGCGACAACGGGTGGACTCCCACAGATACGCAGTATTTT | CASSDNGWTPTDTQYF
TRBJ1-1 | . | 13 | once | TRBV19 | TGTGCCAGTATAACAAATTCCGACACTGAAGCTTTCTTT | CASITNSDTEAFF
TRBJ1-2 | . | 15 | once | TRBV5-1 | TGCGCCAGCAGCTCCACAGGGAGTACTAACTATGGCTACACCTTC | CASSSTGSTNYGYTF
TRBJ2-2 | TRBD1 | 16 | . | TRBV7-8 | TGTGCCAGCAGCTTAGGAACAGGGGGCGTCACCGGGGAGCTGTTTTTT | CASSLGTGGVTGELFF
TRBJ1-2 | TRBD1 | 12 | . | TRBV2 | TGTGCCAGCAGGGACAGGGCCCATGGCTACACCTTC | CASRDRAHGYTF
TRBJ2-1 | TRBD2 | 15 | few | TRBV5-6 | TGTGCCAGCAGCTTGGGCGGGAGCTCCTACAATGAGCAGTTCTTC | CASSLGGSSYNEQFF
TRBJ2-5 | . | 14 | . | TRBV7-2 | TGTGCCAGCAGCTTCCGTGGGCCTGAAGAGACCCAGTACTTC | CASSFRGPEETQYF
TRBJ1-5 | . | 14 | . | TRBV18 | TGTGCCAGCTCACCATCAGCAGGGTATCAGCCCCAGCATTTT | CASSPSAGYQPQHF
TRBJ2-7 | TRBD1 | 13 | once | TRBV7-8 | TGTGCCAGCAGCCGCTTGGACAGGGGAGGGCAGTACTTC | CASSRLDRGGQYF
TRBJ2-7 | TRBD2 | 16 | . | TRBV11-2 | TGTGCCAGCAGCTTATACCTCCGTAGCGGGAGTTACGAGCAGTACTTC | CASSLYLRSGSYEQYF
TRBJ2-2 | TRBD1 | 19 | few | TRBV19 | TGTGCCAGTAGCCTTCTAGCCCCCCGGGACAGGAGAGACACCGGGGAGCTGTTTTTT | CASSLLAPRDRRDTGELFF
TRBJ2-7 | . | 13 | . | TRBV6-5 | TGTGCCAGCACGTACCGAGACAACTACGAGCAGTACTTC | CASTYRDNYEQYF
TRBJ1-1 | . | 12 | few | TRBV29-1 | TGCAGCGTTGAAGAGGGGGCCGGTGAAGCTTTCTTT | CSVEEGAGEAFF
TRBJ2-1 | . | 12 | . | TRBV28 | TGTGCCAGCAACAACGGGAGAACGCGGCAGTTCTTC | CASNNGRTRQFF
TRBJ2-1 | TRBD2 | 13 | . | TRBV7-8 | TGTGCCAGCAGCTCCCGGGAGGACAATGAGCAGTTCTTC | CASSSREDNEQFF
TRBJ1-1 | TRBD1 | 16 | . | TRBV27 | TGTGCCAGCAGTTCCCCCAGGTGGACAGGGAGGACTGAAGCTTTCTTT | CASSSPRWTGRTEAFF
TRBJ1-3 | TRBD1 | 13 | . | TRBV7-9 | TGTGCCAGCAGCCGCCCAGGGGGTAGTGCCATATATTTT | CASSRPGGSAIYF
TRBJ2-5 | TRBD2 | 15 | . | TRBV7-9 | TGTGCCAGCAGCTTACCACTAGCGGACCAAGAGACCCAGTACTTC | CASSLPLADQETQYF
TRBJ1-2 | TRBD1 | 12 | . | TRBV5-6 | TGTGCCAGCAGCCGACAGGGATTTGGCTACACCTTC | CASSRQGFGYTF
TRBJ2-7 | TRBD2 | 15 | . | TRBV28 | TGTGCCAGCAGGCCGGCGGGAGTTAGCTCCTACGAGCAGTACTTC | CASRPAGVSSYEQYF
TRBJ1-2 | TRBD1 | 19 | . | TRBV7-6 | TGTGCCAGCAGCTTACTCCTCCGGGACAGGAGTCATCGGGACTATGGCTACACCTTC | CASSLLLRDRSHRDYGYTF
TRBJ2-1 | . | 16 | once | TRBV10-1 | TGCGCCAGCAGTGAGAAGGGGTGGAAGGGAAACAATGAGCAGTTCTTC | CASSEKGWKGNNEQFF